The 8 T cell receptor beta chains listed next were all sequenced from one sample in a study of blood T cell repertoires in COVID-19. Sequenced by immunoSEQ multiplex PCR; TCRdb stores in-frame clones only, minus some. The sample includes roughly 190,000 clones, about 75% of them seen just once. Input material: peripheral blood. These receptors were taken from a woman aged 45-59 years with active or convalescent COVID-19.

The chain combines TRBV11-2 with TRBJ2-1; TRBD1 matches at 10 bases. Germline V CDR1 and CDR2: SGHAT, FQNNGV. Trimming cost V 3 bases and J 6 bases; bases outside gene matches: 5. The CDR3 extends over 15 amino acids. For the CDR3, the DNA is TGTGCCAGCAGCTTCCTCCGGGACAGGGGCAATGAGCAGTTCTTC. It encodes CASSFLRDRGNEQFF. The full variable domain, its missing parts supplied by reference TRBV11-2 and TRBJ2-1, is EAGVAQSPRYKIIEKRQSVAFWCNPISGHATLYWYQQILGQGPKLLIQFQNNGVVDDSQLPKDRFSAERLKGVDSTLKIQPAKLEDSAVYLCASSFLRDRGNEQFFGPGTRLTVL.

The chain carries TRBV27 and TRBJ1-1, with 10 positions matching TRBD1. Germline V lookup: CDR1 MNHEY, CDR2 SMNVEV (reference sequence). CDR3 size: 15 residues. J lost 3 bases, V lost 5 bases, and 6 bases had no gene match. CDR3 residues: CASSPSGQGYTEAFF. The CDR3 nucleotides read TGTGCCAGCAGTCCCTCGGGACAGGGGTACACTGAAGCTTTCTTT.

The chain couples TRBV3-1 (or the pseudogene TRBV3-2) to TRBJ2-3; maybe TRBD2 (6 bases). Germline loops: CDR1 LGHDT, CDR2 YNNKEL (reference sequence). The CDR3 spans 16 residues. V was cut by 0 bases and J by 0 bases, with 10 bases left in between. The CDR3 here is CASSQDGGTSTDTQYF. CDR3 DNA sequence: TGTGCCAGCAGCCAAGACGGGGGAACTAGCACAGATACGCAGTATTTT.

The chain links TRBV4-3 to TRBJ1-2; D remains ambiguous. The length of the CDR3 is 12 residues. Trimming stripped 4 bases from V and 7 bases from J, with 10 bases between. Germline V gene lookup returns CDR1 LGHNA and CDR2 YSLEER. CDR3 loop: CASSRGLSGYTF. DNA of the CDR3: TGCGCCAGCAGCCGTGGACTGTCTGGCTACACCTTC.

The DNA for the CDR3 is TGTGCCAGCAGCTTAGCGGGAGTCTCCTACGAGCAGTACTTC. Translating it yields CASSLAGVSYEQYF. V usage is TRBV7-9 and J usage is TRBJ2-7; possibly TRBD2 for D (5 bases). V gave up 0 bases and J gave up 0 bases, with 6 bases separating them. Germline values: CDR1 SEHNR, CDR2 FQNEAQ (reference sequence). The CDR3 contains 14 residues.

The V gene is TRBV30, the J gene TRBJ1-5, with D perhaps matching TRBD1 (5 bases). Between the trimmed V and J ends, which lost 0 bases and 4 bases, there was a span of 10 bases. Germline CDR1 and CDR2: GTSNPN and SVGIG (reference sequence). CDR3 length: 14 residues. CDR3 loop: CAWSVGQGNQPQHF. In DNA form, the CDR3 reads TGTGCCTGGAGTGTAGGGCAGGGTAATCAGCCCCAGCATTTT.

This clone appeared many times. The chain links TRBV28 to TRBJ2-7, with 11 bases aligning to TRBD2. This CDR3 is built from 15 residues. The germline V gene encodes CDR1 MDHEN and CDR2 SYDVKM. The trim removed 4 bases at V and 7 bases at J, leaving 9 bases unmatched. CDR3: CASSSPSGRRSEQYF. Here the CDR3 DNA reads TGTGCCAGCAGTTCACCTAGCGGGAGGAGGAGTGAGCAGTACTTC. Together with reference TRBV28 and TRBJ2-7, the CDR3 gives the full variable domain: DVKVTQSSRYLVKRTGEKVFLECVQDMDHENMFWYRQDPGLGLRLIYFSYDVKMKEKGDIPEGYSVSREKKERFSLILESASTNQTSMYLCASSSPSGRRSEQYFGPGTRLTVT.

This chain uses TRBV30 with TRBJ1-5; 9 bases agree with TRBD1. The CDR3 loop spans 14 amino acids. The ends lost 3 bases at V and 5 bases at J; junction bases unmatched: 5. Germline V CDR1 and CDR2: GTSNPN, SVGIG (reference sequence). This CDR3 is CAWSATGGDQPQHF. In nucleotides, the CDR3 is TGTGCCTGGAGCGCGACAGGGGGGGATCAGCCCCAGCATTTT.